The T cell receptor (beta chain) under discussion was sequenced for a study of shared clonotypes between healthy human individuals. CDR3 length equals 15 residues. CDR1 MNHEY and CDR2 SVGAGI come from the germline V gene. Deletions cut 5 bases from V and 0 bases from J, with 10 bases between. Profiling relied on immunoSEQ multiplex PCR, and the TCRdb table lists in-frame clones only, not all of them. Among about 2 million clones listed, 85% to 95% were seen once. The sample taken for sequencing was naive CD4+ T cells sorted from blood. Sample subset: CD45RA+ positively selected. This sequence joins TRBV6-5 and TRBJ1-4; possible D gene TRBD1, 5 bases. This TCR derives from a man between 18 and 29 years old in good health. The CDR3 loop reads CASSAGGSTNEKLFF. The DNA for the CDR3 is TGTGCCAGCAGTGCCGGGGGGTCAACTAATGAAAAACTGTTTTTT.